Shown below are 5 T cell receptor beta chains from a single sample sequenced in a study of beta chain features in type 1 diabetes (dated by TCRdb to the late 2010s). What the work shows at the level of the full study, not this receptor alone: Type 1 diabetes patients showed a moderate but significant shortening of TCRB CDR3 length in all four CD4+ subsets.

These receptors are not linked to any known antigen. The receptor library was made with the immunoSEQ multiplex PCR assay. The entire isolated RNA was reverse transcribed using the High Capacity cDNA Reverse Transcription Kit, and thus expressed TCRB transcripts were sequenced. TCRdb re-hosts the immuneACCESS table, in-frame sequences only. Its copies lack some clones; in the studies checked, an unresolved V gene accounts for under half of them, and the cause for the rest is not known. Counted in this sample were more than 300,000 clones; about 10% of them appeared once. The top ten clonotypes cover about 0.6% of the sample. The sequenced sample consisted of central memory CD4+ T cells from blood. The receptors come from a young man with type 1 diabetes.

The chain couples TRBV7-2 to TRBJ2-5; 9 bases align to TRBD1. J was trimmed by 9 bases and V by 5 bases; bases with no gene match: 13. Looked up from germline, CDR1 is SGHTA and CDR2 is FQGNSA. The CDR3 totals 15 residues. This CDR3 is CASSLGGQGPVSQYF. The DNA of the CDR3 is TGTGCCAGCAGCCTGGGGGGACAGGGCCCTGTGTCCCAGTACTTC.

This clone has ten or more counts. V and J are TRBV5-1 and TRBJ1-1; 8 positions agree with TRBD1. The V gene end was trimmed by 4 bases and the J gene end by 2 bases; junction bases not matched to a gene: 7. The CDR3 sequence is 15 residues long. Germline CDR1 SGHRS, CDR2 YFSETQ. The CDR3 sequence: CASSDPGGPNTEAFF. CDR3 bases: TGCGCCAGCAGCGATCCAGGGGGCCCCAACACTGAAGCTTTCTTT.

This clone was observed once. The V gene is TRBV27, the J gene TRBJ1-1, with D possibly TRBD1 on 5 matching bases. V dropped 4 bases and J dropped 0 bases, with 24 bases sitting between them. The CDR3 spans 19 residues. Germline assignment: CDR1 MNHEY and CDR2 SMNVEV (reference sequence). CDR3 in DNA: TGTGCCAGCAGTTCATTTCGAGGGACGGTCCTGGTCATGAACACTGAAGCTTTCTTT. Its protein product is CASSSFRGTVLVMNTEAFF.

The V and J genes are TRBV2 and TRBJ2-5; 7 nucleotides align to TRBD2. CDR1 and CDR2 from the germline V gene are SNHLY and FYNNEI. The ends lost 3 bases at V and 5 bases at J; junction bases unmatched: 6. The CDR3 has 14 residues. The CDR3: CASSDSGGRETQYF. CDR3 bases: TGTGCCAGCAGTGATTCGGGGGGAAGGGAGACCCAGTACTTC.

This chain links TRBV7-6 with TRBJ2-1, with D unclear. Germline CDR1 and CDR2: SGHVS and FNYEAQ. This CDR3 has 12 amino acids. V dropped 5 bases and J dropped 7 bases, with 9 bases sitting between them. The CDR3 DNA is TGTGCCAGCAGCCGCGCAGGAAATGAGCAGTTCTTC. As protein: CASSRAGNEQFF.